The text below deals with one T cell receptor (beta chain). What it binds is not known. This record comes from a study of cytomegalovirus exposure and HLA in healthy donors. Notes on the study in general: As a later analysis showed, a missense DCLRE1C variant was linked to trimming of TCR beta V- and J-genes. Reports described diagnosis of cytomegalovirus status by the classifier as highly specific and sensitive. From TCR beta sequences, most subjects' HLA-A and HLA-B alleles were reportedly predicted accurately. In the analysis, some V segments, TRBV6-2 and TRBV6-3 included, were excluded as indistinguishable.

The PCR contained 60 Vbeta and 13 Jbeta primers. Assay: immunoSEQ multiplex PCR; the TCRdb copy retains only in-frame clones and omits some. The sample totals 50,000 or so clones. CDR3 size: 15 residues. CDR1 and CDR2 from the germline V gene are SGHAT and FQNNGV. Unmatched junction bases numbered 2, after V lost 0 bases and J lost 4 bases. This sequence originates from a man in his forties or fifties in good health and CMV-seropositive. The chain employs TRBV11-2 and TRBJ2-5; 10 positions agree with TRBD2. The specimen was PBMCs. The CDR3 is CASSLDPSGRETQYF. As DNA, the CDR3 is TGTGCCAGCAGCTTAGACCCTAGCGGGAGAGAGACCCAGTACTTC.